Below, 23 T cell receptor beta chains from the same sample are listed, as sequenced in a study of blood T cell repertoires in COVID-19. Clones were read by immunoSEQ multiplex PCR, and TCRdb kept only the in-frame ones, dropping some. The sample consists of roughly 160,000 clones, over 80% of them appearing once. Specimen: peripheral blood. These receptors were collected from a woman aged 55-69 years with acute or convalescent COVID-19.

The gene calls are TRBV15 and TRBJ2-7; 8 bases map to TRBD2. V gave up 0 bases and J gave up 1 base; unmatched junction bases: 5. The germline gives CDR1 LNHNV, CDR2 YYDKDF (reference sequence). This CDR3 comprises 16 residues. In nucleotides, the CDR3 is TGTGCCACCAGCAGAGATAGCGGGGCCCCGTCCTACGAGCAGTACTTC. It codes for CATSRDSGAPSYEQYF. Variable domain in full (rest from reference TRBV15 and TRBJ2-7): DAMVIQNPRYQVTQFGKPVTLSCSQTLNHNVMYWYQQKSSQAPKLLFHYYDKDFNNEADTPDNFQSRRPNTSFCFLDIRSPGLGDTAMYLCATSRDSGAPSYEQYFGPGTRLTVT.

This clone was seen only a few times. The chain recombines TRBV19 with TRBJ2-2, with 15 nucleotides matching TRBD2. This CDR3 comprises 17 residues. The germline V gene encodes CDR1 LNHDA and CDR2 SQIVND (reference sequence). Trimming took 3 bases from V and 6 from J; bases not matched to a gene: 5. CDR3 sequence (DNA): TGTGCCAGTAGTATCACGGGACTAGCGGGGGGTGCCGGGGAGCTGTTTTTT. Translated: CASSITGLAGGAGELFF.

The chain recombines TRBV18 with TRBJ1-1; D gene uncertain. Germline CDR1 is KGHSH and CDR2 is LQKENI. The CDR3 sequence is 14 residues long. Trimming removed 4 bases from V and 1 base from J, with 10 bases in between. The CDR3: CASSQKGANTEAFF. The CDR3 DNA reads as TGTGCCAGCTCACAAAAAGGAGCGAACACTGAAGCTTTCTTT. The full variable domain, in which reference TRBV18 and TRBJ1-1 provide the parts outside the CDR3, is NAGVMQNPRHLVRRRGQEARLRCSPMKGHSHVYWYRQLPEEGLKFMVYLQKENIIDESGMPKERFSAEFPKEGPSILRIQQVVRGDSAAYFCASSQKGANTEAFFGQGTRLTVV.

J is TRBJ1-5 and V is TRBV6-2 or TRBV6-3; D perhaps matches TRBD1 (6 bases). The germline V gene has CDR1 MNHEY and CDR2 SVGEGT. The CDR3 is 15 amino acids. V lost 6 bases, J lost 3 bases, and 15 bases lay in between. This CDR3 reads CASSLTGWTNQPQHF. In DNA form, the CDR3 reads TGTGCCAGCAGCCTAACAGGGTGGACCAATCAGCCCCAGCATTTT.

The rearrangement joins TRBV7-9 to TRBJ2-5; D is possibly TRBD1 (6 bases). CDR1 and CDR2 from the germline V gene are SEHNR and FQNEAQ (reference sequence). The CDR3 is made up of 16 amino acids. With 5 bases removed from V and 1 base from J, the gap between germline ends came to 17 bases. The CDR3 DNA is TGTGCCAGCAGCCCACCCCCGACAGGCCTCCAAGAGACCCAGTACTTC. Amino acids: CASSPPPTGLQETQYF.

The CDR3 protein is CASSLGGTGGETQYF. The CDR3 coding sequence is TGTGCCAGCAGCTTAGGAGGGACCGGGGGAGAGACCCAGTACTTC. The chain links TRBV7-9 to TRBJ2-5, with TRBD2 as a possible D gene (6 bases). Per germline, CDR1 SEHNR and CDR2 FQNEAQ (reference sequence). The CDR3 loop spans 15 amino acids. Trimming shortened V by 1 base and J by 4 bases, and 13 bases separated the two germline ends.

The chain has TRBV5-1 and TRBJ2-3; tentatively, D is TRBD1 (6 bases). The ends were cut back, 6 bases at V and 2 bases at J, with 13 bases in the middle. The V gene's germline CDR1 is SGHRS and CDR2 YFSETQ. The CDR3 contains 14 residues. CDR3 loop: CASNAQGNTDTQYF. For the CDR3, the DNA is TGCGCCAGCAACGCTCAGGGGAACACAGATACGCAGTATTTT. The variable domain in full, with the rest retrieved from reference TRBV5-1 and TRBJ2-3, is KAGVTQTPRYLIKTRGQQVTLSCSPISGHRSVSWYQQTPGQGLQFLFEYFSETQRNKGNFPGRFSGRQFSNSRSEMNVSTLELGDSALYLCASNAQGNTDTQYFGPGTRLTVL.

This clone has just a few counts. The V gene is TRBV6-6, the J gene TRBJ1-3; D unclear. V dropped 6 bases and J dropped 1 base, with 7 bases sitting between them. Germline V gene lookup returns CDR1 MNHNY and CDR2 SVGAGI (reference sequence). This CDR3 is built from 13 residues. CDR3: CASRSFSGNTIYF. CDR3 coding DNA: TGTGCCAGCAGAAGCTTTTCTGGAAACACCATATATTTT.

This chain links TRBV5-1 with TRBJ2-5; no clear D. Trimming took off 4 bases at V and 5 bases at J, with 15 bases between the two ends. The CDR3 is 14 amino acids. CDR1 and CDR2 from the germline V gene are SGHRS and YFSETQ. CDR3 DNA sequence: TGCGCCAGCAGCGTGCCCCGAGGCCAGGAGACCCAGTACTTC. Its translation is CASSVPRGQETQYF.

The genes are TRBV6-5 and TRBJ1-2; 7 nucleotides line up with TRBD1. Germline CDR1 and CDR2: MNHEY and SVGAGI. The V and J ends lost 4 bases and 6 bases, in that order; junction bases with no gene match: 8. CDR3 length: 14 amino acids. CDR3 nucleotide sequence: TGTGCCAGCAGTTTACCGGGACAGAGGGATGGCTACACCTTC. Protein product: CASSLPGQRDGYTF.

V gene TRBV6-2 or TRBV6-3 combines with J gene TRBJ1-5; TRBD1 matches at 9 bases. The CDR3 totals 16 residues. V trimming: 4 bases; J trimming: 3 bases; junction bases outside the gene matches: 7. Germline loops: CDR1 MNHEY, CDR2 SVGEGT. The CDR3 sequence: CASSSDRGFPNQPQHF. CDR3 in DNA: TGTGCCAGCAGTTCGGACAGGGGATTCCCCAATCAGCCCCAGCATTTT.

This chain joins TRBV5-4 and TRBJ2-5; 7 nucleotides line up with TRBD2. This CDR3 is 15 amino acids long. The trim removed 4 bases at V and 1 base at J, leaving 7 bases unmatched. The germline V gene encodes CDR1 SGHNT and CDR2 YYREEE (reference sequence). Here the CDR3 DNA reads TGTGCCAGCAGCCGATCAGGGAGGGCCCAAGAGACCCAGTACTTC. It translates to CASSRSGRAQETQYF.

The DNA of the CDR3 is TGTGCCAGCAGTGACAGGGGTTTCACTAATGAAAAACTGTTTTTT. It codes for CASSDRGFTNEKLFF. The rearrangement uses TRBV6-1 and TRBJ1-4, with D possibly being TRBD1 (6 bases). The germline V and J ends were trimmed by 3 bases and 2 bases, with 10 bases remaining between them. The CDR3 is 15 residues long. From germline, CDR1 is MNHNS and CDR2 SASEGT.

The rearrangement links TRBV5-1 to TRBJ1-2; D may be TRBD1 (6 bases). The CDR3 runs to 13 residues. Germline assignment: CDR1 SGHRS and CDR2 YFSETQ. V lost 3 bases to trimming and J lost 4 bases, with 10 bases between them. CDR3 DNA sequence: TGCGCCAGCAGCTCCCTGGACAGCTATGGCTACACCTTC. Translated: CASSSLDSYGYTF.

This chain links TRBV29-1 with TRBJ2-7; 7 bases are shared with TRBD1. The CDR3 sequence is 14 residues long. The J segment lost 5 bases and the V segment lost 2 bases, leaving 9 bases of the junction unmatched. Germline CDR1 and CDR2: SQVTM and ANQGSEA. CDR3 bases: TGCAGCGTTGAAAAGGGTAGGGGGCGAAACGAGCAGTACTTC. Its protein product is CSVEKGRGRNEQYF.

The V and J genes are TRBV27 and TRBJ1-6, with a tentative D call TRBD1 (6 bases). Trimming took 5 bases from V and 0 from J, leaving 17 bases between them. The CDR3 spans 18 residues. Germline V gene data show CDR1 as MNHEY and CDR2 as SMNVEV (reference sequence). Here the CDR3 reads CASSPTTGPSSYNSPLHF. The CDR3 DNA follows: TGTGCCAGCAGTCCTACGACAGGCCCAAGCTCCTATAATTCACCCCTCCACTTT.

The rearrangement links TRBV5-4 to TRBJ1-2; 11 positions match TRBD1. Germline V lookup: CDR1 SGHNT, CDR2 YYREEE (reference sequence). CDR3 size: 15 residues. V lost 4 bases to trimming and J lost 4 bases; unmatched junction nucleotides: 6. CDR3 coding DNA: TGTGCCAGCAGCCCCGGACAGGGGGCAGGCTATGGCTACACCTTC. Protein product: CASSPGQGAGYGYTF. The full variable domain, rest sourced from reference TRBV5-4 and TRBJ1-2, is ETGVTQSPTHLIKTRGQQVTLRCSSQSGHNTVSWYQQALGQGPQFIFQYYREEENGRGNFPPRFSGLQFPNYSSELNVNALELDDSALYLCASSPGQGAGYGYTFGSGTRLTVV.

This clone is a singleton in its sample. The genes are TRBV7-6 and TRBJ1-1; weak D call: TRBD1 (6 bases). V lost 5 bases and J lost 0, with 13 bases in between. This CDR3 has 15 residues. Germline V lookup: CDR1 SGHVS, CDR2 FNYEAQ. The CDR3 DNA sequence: TGTGCCAGCAGCCCCCTTGACAGGATGAACACTGAAGCTTTCTTT. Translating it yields CASSPLDRMNTEAFF.

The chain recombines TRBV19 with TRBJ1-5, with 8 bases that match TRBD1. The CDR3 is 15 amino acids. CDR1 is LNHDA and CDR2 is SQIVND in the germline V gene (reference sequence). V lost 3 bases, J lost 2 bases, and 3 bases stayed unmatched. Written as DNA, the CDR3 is TGTGCCAGTAGTATCAGGGGGCTGGGCAATCAGCCCCAGCATTTT. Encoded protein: CASSIRGLGNQPQHF.

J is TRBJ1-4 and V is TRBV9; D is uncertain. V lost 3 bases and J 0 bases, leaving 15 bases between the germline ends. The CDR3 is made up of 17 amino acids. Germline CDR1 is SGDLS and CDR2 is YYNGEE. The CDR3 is CASSGPNYSTTNEKLFF. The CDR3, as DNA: TGTGCCAGCAGCGGTCCAAATTACAGCACAACTAATGAAAAACTGTTTTTT.

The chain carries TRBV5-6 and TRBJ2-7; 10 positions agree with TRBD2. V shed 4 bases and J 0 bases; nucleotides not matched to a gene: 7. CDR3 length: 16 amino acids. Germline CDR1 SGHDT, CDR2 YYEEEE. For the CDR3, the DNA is TGTGCCAGCAGCGGCGGACTAGCGGTTAGCTCCTACGAGCAGTACTTC. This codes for CASSGGLAVSSYEQYF.

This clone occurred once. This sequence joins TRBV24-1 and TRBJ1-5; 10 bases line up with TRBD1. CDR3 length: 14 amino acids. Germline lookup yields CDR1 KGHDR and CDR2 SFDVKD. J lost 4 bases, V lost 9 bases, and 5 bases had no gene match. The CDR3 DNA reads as TGTGCCACCCAAGGACAGGGGGAGAATCAGCCCCAGCATTTT. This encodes CATQGQGENQPQHF.

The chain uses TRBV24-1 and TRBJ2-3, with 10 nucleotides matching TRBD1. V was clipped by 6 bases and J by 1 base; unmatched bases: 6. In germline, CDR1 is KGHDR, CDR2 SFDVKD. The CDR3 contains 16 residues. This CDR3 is CATSTSGTGGTDTQYF. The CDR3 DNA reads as TGTGCCACCAGTACATCCGGGACAGGGGGCACAGATACGCAGTATTTT.